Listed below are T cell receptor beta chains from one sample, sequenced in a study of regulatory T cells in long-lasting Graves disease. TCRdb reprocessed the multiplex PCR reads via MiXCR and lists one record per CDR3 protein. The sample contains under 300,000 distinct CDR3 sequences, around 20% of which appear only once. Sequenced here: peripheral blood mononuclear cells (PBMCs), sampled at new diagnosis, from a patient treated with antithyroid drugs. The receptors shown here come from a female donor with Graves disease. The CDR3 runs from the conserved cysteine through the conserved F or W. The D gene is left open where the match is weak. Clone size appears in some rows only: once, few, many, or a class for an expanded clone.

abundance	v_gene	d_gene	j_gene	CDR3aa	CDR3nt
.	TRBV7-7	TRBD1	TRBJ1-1	CASSPTWLTGPTEAFF	TGTGCCAGCAGCCCAACGTGGTTGACAGGGCCCACTGAAGCTTTCTTT
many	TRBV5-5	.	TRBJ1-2	CASSFGLVDYGYTF	TGTGCCAGCAGCTTTGGGCTGGTGGACTATGGCTACACCTTC
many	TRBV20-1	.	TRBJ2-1	CSARPYTRGDEQFF	TGCAGTGCTAGACCATATACTAGGGGCGATGAGCAGTTCTTC
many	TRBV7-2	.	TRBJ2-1	CASSLWSYNEQFF	TGTGCCAGCAGCTTATGGTCCTACAATGAGCAGTTCTTC
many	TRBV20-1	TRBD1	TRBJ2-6	CSAIRGQAGANVLTF	TGCAGTGCTATTAGGGGACAGGCTGGGGCCAACGTCCTGACTTTC
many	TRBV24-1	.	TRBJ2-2	CATSGSSGPNTGELFF	TGTGCCACCAGTGGGAGTAGCGGACCGAACACCGGGGAGCTGTTTTTT
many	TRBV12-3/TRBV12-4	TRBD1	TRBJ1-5	CASTTDRENQPQHF	TGTGCCAGCACAACAGACAGGGAGAATCAGCCCCAGCATTTT
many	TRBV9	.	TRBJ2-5	CASSFRQYQETQYF	TGTGCCAGCAGCTTCCGACAGTACCAAGAGACCCAGTACTTC
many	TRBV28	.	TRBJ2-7	CASSSGLKNSYEQYF	TGTGCCAGCAGTTCTGGGTTAAAGAACTCCTACGAGCAGTACTTC
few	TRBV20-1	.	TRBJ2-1	CSANQPGLHNEQFF	TGCAGTGCAAATCAACCGGGACTCCACAATGAGCAGTTCTTC
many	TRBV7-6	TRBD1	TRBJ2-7	CASSLGQDYEQYF	TGTGCCAGCAGCTTGGGACAGGACTACGAGCAGTACTTC
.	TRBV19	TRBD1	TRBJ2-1	CASSMDRGRVNEQFF	TGTGCCAGTAGTATGGACAGGGGGCGGGTCAATGAGCAGTTCTTC
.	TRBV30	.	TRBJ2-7	CAWSVGVGVEQYF	TGTGCCTGGAGTGTTGGTGTTGGGGTCGAGCAGTACTTC
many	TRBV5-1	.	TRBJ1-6	CASSSGNSPLHF	TGTGCCAGCAGTTCCGGAAATTCACCCCTCCACTTT
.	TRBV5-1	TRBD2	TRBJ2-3	CASQTTGGADTQYF	TGCGCCAGCCAGACCACGGGGGGGGCAGATACGCAGTATTTT
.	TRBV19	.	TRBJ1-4	CASAGTSATNEKLFF	TGTGCCAGCGCCGGGACATCTGCAACTAATGAAAAACTGTTTTTT
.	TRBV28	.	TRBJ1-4	CASRGTSGGAGEKLFF	TGTGCCAGCAGGGGGACTAGCGGGGGGGCAGGCGAAAAACTGTTTTTT
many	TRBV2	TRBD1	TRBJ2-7	CASRSGTGPYEQYF	TGTGCCAGCAGGTCCGGGACAGGCCCCTACGAGCAGTACTTC
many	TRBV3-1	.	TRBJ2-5	CASTSSLGETQYF	TGTGCCAGCACCAGTTCACTAGGAGAGACCCAGTACTTC
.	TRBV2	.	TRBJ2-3	CASNRQRAGDTQYF	TGTGCCAGCAACCGACAGCGAGCAGGAGATACGCAGTATTTT
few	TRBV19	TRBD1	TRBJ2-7	CASSSYRDSSYEQYF	TGTGCCAGTAGTTCCTACCGGGACAGCTCCTACGAGCAGTACTTC
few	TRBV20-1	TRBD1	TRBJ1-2	CSASEGALWGYGYTF	TGCAGTGCTTCCGAGGGGGCTCTTTGGGGCTATGGCTACACCTTC
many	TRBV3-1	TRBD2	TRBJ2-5	CASSQEGSGGGGKTQYF	TGTGCCAGCAGCCAAGAAGGCAGCGGGGGGGGTGGGAAGACCCAGTACTTC
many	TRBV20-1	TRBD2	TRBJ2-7	CSARRSGSASYEQYF	TGCAGTGCTAGGAGGAGCGGGAGTGCGTCCTACGAGCAGTACTTC
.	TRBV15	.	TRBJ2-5	CATSRPARAPGQETQYF	TGTGCCACCAGCAGACCAGCCAGGGCTCCCGGACAAGAGACCCAGTACTTC
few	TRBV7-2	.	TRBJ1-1	CASSLGTLAFF	TGTGCCAGCAGCCTCGGGACCTTAGCTTTCTTT
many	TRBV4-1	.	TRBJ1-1	CASSQDVVGNTEAFF	TGCGCCAGCAGCCAAGATGTAGTGGGGAACACTGAAGCTTTCTTT
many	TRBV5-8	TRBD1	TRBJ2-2	CASRFRQGHTGELFF	TGTGCCAGCAGATTTCGACAGGGGCACACCGGGGAGCTGTTTTTT
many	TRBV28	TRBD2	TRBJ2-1	CASSLVSGGYNEQFF	TGTGCCAGCAGTTTAGTTAGCGGGGGCTACAATGAGCAGTTCTTC
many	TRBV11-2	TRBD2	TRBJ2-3	CASSLRGSSGRAGDTQYF	TGTGCCAGCAGCCTGCGGGGCTCTAGCGGGAGGGCCGGGGATACGCAGTATTTT
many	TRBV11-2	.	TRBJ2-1	CASSFLTGLSSYNGQFF	TGTGCCAGCAGCTTTTTAACGGGACTCAGCTCCTACAATGGGCAGTTCTTC
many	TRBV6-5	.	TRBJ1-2	CASSYAGDDGYTF	TGTGCCAGCAGTTACGCAGGGGACGATGGCTACACCTTC
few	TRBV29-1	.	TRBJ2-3	CSVDESTDTQYF	TGCAGCGTTGACGAGAGCACAGATACGCAGTATTTT
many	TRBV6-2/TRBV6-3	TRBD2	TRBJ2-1	CASSYPTASGIDEQFF	TGTGCCAGCAGTTACCCAACGGCTAGCGGGATCGATGAGCAGTTCTTC
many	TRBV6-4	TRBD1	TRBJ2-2	CASSDSTGAGELFF	TGTGCCAGCAGTGACTCGACAGGGGCCGGGGAGCTGTTTTTT
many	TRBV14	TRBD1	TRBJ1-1	CASSQVTGRKMNTEAFF	TGTGCCAGCAGCCAAGTGACAGGGAGAAAAATGAACACTGAAGCTTTCTTT
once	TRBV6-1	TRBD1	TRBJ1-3	CASSAQGATGNTIYF	TGTGCCAGCAGTGCACAGGGGGCTACCGGAAACACCATATATTTT
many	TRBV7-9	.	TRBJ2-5	CASSSNGHLETQYF	TGTGCCAGCAGTTCTAATGGGCATCTAGAGACCCAGTACTTC
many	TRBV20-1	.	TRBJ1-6	CSARDDHGNSPLHF	TGCAGTGCTAGAGATGACCACGGGAATTCACCCCTCCACTTT
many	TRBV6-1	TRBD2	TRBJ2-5	CASTHPGLAGDETQYF	TGTGCCAGCACCCACCCCGGACTAGCGGGAGATGAGACCCAGTACTTC
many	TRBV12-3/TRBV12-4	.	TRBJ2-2	CASSIQSTGELFF	TGTGCCAGCAGCATACAGAGCACCGGGGAGCTGTTTTTT
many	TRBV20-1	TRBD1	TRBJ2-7	CSARPGGVDEQYF	TGCAGTGCTAGACCAGGGGGAGTCGACGAGCAGTACTTC
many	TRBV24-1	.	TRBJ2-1	CATSRVGGERNEQFF	TGTGCCACCAGTAGGGTGGGGGGAGAGCGGAATGAGCAGTTCTTC
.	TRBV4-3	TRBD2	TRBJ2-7	CASSQGITSGVPYEQYF	TGCGCCAGCAGCCAGGGCATAACTAGCGGGGTTCCCTACGAGCAGTACTTC
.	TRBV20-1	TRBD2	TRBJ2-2	CSASAMASGGLNTGELFF	TGCAGTGCTAGCGCTATGGCTAGCGGGGGCCTAAACACCGGGGAGCTGTTTTTT
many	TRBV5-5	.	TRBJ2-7	CASSPRTVGYEQYF	TGTGCCAGCAGCCCCCGGACTGTGGGATACGAGCAGTACTTC
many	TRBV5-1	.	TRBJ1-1	CASSWGQKAFF	TGCGCCAGCAGTTGGGGTCAAAAAGCTTTCTTT
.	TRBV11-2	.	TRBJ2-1	CASSFNYLNEQFF	TGTGCCAGCAGCTTTAACTACTTGAATGAGCAGTTCTTC
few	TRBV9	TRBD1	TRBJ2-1	CASSTSVGTGLNEQFF	TGTGCCAGCAGCACCTCAGTGGGGACAGGGTTAAATGAGCAGTTCTTC
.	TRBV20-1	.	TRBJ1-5	CSALDPDSQPQHF	TGCAGTGCTCTCGACCCCGATTCCCAGCCCCAGCATTTT
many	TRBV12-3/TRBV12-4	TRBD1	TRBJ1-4	CASSPGQDSWDNEKLFF	TGTGCCAGCAGTCCGGGACAGGATAGTTGGGATAATGAAAAACTGTTTTTT
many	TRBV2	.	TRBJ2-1	CAIRGAGGGLVSLNEQFF	TGTGCCATCCGGGGGGCAGGGGGCGGACTAGTTAGCCTTAATGAGCAGTTCTTC
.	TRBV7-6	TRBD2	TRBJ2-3	CASRRGGADTQYF	TGTGCCAGCAGGCGGGGGGGTGCAGATACGCAGTATTTT
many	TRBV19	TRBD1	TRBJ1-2	CASQYGTGLYTF	TGTGCCAGTCAATACGGGACAGGGCTCTACACCTTC
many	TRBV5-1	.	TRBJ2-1	CASSLGTVYNEQFF	TGCGCCAGCAGCTTGGGGACAGTCTACAATGAGCAGTTCTTC
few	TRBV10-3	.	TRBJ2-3	CAIRGRGTDTQYF	TGTGCCATCAGAGGACGTGGCACAGATACGCAGTATTTT
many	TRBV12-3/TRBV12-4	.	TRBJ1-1	CASRPGPRNTEAFF	TGTGCCAGCAGGCCGGGACCCCGGAACACTGAAGCTTTCTTT